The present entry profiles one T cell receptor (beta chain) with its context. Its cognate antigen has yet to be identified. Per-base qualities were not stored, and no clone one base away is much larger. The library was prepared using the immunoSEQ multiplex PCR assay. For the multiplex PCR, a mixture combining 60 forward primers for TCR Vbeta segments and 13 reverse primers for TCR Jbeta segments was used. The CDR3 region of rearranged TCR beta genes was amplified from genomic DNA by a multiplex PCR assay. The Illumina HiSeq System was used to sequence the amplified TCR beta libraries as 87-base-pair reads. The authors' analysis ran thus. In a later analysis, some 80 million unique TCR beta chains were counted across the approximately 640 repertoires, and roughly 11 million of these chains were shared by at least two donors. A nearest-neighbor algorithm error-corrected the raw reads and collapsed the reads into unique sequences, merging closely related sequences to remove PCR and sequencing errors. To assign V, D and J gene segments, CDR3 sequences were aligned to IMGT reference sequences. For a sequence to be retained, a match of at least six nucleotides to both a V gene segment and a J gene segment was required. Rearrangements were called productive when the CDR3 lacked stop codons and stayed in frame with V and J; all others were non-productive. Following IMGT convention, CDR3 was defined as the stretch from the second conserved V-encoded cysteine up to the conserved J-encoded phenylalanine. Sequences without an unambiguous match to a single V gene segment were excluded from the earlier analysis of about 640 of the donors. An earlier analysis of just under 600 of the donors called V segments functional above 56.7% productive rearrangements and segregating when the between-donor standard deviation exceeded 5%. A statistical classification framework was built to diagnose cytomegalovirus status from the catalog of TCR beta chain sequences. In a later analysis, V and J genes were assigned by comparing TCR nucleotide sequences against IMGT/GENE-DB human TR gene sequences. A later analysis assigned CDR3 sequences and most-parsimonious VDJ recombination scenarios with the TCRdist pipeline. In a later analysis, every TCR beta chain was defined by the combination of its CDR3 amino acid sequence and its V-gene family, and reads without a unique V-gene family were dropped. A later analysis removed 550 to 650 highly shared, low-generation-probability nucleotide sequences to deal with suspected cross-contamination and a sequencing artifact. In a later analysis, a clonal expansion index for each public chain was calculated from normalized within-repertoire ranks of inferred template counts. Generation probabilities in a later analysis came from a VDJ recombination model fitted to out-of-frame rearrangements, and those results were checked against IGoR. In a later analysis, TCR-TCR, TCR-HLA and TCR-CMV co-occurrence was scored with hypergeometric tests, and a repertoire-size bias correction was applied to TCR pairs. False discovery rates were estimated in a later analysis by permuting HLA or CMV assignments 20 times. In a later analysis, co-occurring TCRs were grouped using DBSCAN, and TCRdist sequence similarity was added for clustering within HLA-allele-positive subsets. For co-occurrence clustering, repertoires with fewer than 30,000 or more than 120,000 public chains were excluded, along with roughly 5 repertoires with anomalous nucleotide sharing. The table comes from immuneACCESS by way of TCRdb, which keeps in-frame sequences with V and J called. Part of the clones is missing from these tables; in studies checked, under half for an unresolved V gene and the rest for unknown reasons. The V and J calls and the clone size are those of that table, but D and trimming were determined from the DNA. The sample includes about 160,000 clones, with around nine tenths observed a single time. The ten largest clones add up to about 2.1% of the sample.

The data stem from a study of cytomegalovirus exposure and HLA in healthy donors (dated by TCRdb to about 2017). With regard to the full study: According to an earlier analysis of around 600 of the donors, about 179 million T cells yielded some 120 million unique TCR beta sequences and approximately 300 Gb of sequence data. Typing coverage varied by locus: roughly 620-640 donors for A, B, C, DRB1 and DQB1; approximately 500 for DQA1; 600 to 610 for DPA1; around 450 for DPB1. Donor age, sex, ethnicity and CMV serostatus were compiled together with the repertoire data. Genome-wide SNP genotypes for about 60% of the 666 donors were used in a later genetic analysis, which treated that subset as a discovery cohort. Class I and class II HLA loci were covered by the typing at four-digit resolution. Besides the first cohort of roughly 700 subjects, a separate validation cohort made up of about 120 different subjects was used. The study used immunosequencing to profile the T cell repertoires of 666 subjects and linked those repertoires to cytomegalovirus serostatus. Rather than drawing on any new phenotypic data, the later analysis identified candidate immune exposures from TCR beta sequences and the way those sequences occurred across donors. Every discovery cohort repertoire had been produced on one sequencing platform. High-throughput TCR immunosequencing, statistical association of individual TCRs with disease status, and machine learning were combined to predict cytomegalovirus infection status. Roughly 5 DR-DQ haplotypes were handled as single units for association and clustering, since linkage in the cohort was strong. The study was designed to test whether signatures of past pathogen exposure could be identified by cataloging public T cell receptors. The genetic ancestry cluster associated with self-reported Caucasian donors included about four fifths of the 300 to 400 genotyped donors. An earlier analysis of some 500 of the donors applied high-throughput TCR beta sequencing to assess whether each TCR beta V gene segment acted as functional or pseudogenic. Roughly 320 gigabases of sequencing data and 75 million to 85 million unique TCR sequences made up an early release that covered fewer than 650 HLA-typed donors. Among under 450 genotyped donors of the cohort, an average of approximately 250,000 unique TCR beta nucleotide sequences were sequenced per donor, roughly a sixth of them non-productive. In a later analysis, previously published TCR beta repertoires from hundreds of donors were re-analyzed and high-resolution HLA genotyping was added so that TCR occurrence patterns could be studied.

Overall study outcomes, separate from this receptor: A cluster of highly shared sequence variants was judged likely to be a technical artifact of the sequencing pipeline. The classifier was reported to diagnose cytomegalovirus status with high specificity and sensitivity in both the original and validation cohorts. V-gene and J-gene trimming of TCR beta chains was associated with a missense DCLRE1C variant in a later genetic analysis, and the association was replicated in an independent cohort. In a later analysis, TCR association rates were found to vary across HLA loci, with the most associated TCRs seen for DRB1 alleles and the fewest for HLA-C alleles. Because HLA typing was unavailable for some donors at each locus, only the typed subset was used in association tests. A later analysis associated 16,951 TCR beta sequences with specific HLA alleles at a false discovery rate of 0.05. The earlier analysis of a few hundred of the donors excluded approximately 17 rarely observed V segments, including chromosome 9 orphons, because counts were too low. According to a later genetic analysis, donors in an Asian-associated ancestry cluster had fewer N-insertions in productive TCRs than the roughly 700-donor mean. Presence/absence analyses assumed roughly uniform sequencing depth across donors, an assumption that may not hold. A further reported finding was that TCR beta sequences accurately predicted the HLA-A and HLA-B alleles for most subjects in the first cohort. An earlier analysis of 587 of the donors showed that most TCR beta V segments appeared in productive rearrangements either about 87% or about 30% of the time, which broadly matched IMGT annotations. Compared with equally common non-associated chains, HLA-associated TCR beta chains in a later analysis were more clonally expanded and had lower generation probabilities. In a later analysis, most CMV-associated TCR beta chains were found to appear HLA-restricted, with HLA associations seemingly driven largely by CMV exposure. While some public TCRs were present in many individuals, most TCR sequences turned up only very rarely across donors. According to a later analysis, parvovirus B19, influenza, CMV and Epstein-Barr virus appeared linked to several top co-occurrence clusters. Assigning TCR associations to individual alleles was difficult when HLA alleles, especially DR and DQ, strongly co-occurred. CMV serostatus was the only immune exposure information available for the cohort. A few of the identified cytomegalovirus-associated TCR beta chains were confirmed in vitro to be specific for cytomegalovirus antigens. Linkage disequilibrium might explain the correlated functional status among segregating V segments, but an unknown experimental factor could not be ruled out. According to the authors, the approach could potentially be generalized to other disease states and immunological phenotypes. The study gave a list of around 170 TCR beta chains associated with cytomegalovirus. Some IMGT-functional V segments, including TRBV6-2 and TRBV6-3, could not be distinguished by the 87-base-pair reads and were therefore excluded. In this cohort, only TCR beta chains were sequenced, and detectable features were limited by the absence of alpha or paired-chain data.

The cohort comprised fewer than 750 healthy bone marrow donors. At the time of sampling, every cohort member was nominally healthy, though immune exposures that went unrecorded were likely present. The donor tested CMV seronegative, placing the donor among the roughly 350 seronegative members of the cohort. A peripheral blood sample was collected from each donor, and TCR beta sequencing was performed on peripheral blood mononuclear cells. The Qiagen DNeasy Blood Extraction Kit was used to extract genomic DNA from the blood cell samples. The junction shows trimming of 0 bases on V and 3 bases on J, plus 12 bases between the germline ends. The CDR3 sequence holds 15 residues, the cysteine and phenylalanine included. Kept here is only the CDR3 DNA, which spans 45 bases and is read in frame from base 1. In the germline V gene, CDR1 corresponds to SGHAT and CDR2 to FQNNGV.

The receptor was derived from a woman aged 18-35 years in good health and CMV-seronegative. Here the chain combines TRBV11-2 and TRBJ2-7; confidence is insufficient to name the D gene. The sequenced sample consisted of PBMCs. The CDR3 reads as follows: CASSLDQRSLYEQYF. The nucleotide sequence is TGTGCCAGCAGCTTAGACCAACGGTCACTCTACGAGCAGTACTTC.